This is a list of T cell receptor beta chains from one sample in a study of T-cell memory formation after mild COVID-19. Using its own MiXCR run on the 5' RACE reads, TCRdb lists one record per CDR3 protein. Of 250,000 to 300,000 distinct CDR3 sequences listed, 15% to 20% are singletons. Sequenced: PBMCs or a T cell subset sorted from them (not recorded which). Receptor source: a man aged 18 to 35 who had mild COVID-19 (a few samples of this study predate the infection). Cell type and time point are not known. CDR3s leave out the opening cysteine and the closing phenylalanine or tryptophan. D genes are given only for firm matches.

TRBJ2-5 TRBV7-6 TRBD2 ASSLAGLAWETQY
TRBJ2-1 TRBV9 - ASSVGYRDNEQF
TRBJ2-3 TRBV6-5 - ASSYQPGGDTQY
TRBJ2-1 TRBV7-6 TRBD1 ASSPSPGQVYNEQF
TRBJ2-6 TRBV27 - ASSFRSSGANVLT
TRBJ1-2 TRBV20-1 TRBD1 SARNRGYYGYT
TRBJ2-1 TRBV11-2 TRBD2 ASSRGGLAGIDEQF
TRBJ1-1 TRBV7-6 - ASSLMGVTKSEAF
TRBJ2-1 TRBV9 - ASSASPSPSGHEQF
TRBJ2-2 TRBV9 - ASSAREQGTGELF
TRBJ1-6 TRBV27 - ASRDPGSYNSPLH
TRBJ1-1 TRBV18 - ASSLSSGVGNTEAF
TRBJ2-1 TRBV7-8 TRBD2 ASSRVAGGNEQF
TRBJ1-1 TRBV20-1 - STNNPRANTEAF
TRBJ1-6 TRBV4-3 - ASRRTDDNSPLH
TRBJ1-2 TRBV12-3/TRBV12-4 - ASSPGGSGGGYT